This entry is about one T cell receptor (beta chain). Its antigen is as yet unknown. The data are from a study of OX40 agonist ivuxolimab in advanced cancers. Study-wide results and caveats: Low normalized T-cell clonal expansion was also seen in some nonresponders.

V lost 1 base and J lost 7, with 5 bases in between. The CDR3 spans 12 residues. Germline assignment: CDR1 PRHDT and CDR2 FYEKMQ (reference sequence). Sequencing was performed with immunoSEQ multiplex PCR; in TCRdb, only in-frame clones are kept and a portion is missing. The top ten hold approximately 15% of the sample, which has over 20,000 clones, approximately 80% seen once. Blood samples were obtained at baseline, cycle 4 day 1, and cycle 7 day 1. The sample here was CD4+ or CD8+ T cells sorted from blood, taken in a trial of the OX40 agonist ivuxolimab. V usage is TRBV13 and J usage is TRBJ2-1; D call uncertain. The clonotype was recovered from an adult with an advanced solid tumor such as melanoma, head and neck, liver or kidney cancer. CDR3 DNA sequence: TGTGCCAGCAGCTTAGAAGGAAATGAGCAGTTCTTC. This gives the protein CASSLEGNEQFF. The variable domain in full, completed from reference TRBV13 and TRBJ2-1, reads AAGVIQSPRHLIKEKRETATLKCYPIPRHDTVYWYQQGPGQDPQFLISFYEKMQSDKGSIPDRFSAQQFSDYHSELNMSSLELGDSALYFCASSLEGNEQFFGPGTRLTVL.